Following are 17 T cell receptor beta chains from one sample sequenced in a study of cytomegalovirus exposure and HLA in healthy donors. The study ran its PCR with 60 Vbeta and 13 Jbeta primers. TCRdb's table, derived via immunoSEQ multiplex PCR, lists solely in-frame clones and lacks some. Here the sample table reports about 160,000 clones. Sequenced material: PBMCs. The receptors stem from a woman aged 55-69 years in good health and CMV-seronegative.

This chain uses TRBV15 with TRBJ1-5; D not resolved. Germline lookup yields CDR1 LNHNV and CDR2 YYDKDF (reference sequence). Trimming removed 5 bases from V and 4 bases from J, with 15 bases in between. The CDR3 covers 15 residues. This CDR3 reads CATSERLEGNQPQHF. CDR3 coding DNA: TGTGCCACCAGCGAACGACTAGAGGGAAATCAGCCCCAGCATTTT.

The chain is built from TRBV10-3 and TRBJ2-3; 8 nucleotides align to TRBD1. The CDR3 is made up of 15 amino acids. The germline V gene has CDR1 ENHRY and CDR2 SYGVKD. Unmatched junction bases numbered 13, after V lost 9 bases and J lost 5 bases. The CDR3 sequence: CAMSKTTGTGDTQYF. The CDR3, as DNA: TGTGCCATGTCAAAAACAACCGGGACAGGAGATACGCAGTATTTT.

V is TRBV12-5 and J is TRBJ1-1; tentative D call: TRBD1 (5 bases). With 6 bases removed from V and 10 bases from J, the gap between germline ends came to 15 bases. This CDR3 region has 12 residues. Germline lookup yields CDR1 LGHNT and CDR2 FRNRAP. The CDR3: CASGRGPTGAFF. In DNA form, the CDR3 reads TGTGCTAGTGGCCGTGGACCTACAGGAGCTTTCTTT.

The chain has TRBV13 and TRBJ2-3; D uncertain. Per the germline V gene, CDR1 is PRHDT and CDR2 is FYEKMQ (reference sequence). The CDR3 has 11 residues. The V and J ends lost 3 bases and 4 bases respectively, with 2 bases between them. This CDR3 reads CASSFADTQYF. The DNA of the CDR3 is TGTGCCAGCAGCTTCGCAGATACGCAGTATTTT.

V and J are TRBV10-3 and TRBJ2-2, with TRBD1 as a possible D gene (5 bases). V lost 3 bases to trimming and J lost 2 bases, with 7 bases between them. Germline lookup yields CDR1 ENHRY and CDR2 SYGVKD. The CDR3 sequence is 14 residues long. CDR3 bases: TGTGCCATCAGTGAACAGGCCAACACCGGGGAGCTGTTTTTT. Translated, it gives CAISEQANTGELFF.

The chain couples TRBV2 to TRBJ2-3; 11 bases match TRBD2. The CDR3 contains 15 residues. The J segment lost 1 base and the V segment lost 8 bases, leaving 5 bases of the junction unmatched. Germline values: CDR1 SNHLY, CDR2 FYNNEI. The CDR3 spells CASGVAGGGTDTQYF. CDR3 nucleotide sequence: TGTGCCAGCGGGGTAGCGGGGGGGGGCACAGATACGCAGTATTTT.

The chain has TRBV9 and TRBJ1-1; D unresolved. The CDR3 is made up of 15 amino acids. V was pared by 3 bases and J by 1 base, with 13 bases between. Per the germline V gene, CDR1 is SGDLS and CDR2 is YYNGEE. The CDR3 coding sequence is TGTGCCAGCAGCGCGTCCGGGGAACGGAACACTGAAGCTTTCTTT. Translating it yields CASSASGERNTEAFF.

Of note for this clone: This same CDR3 is encoded by further DNA sequences in the sample. For the CDR3, the DNA is TGCGCCAGCAGCCCCGGGACGGGGGGAATGGAGCAGTACTTC. Encoded protein: CASSPGTGGMEQYF. V and J are TRBV5-1 and TRBJ2-7; 7 nucleotides match TRBD2. From germline, CDR1 is SGHRS and CDR2 YFSETQ. J lost 7 bases, V lost 4 bases, and 11 bases had no gene match. The CDR3 has 14 amino acids.

The rearrangement links TRBV6-5 to TRBJ1-1; the match to TRBD1 covers 11 bases. The CDR3 runs to 13 residues. V lost 7 bases, J lost 6 bases, and 4 bases stayed unmatched. Germline loops: CDR1 MNHEY, CDR2 SVGAGI. CDR3: CASMRTGGSEAFF. The CDR3, as DNA: TGTGCCAGCATGAGGACAGGGGGCTCTGAAGCTTTCTTT.

The chain links TRBV5-6 to TRBJ1-1, with no clear D. CDR3 length: 14 residues. Per the germline V gene, CDR1 is SGHDT and CDR2 is YYEEEE. V was cut by 1 base and J by 7 bases, with 14 bases left in between. This chain's CDR3 is CASSLPQFGGEAFF. CDR3 nucleotides: TGTGCCAGCAGCTTGCCCCAGTTTGGCGGTGAAGCTTTCTTT.

The gene calls are TRBV6-5 and TRBJ2-3; 9 positions match TRBD2. CDR3 size: 16 residues. CDR1 and CDR2 (germline): MNHEY, SVGAGI. V lost 2 bases and J lost 6; bases outside the gene matches: 9. In nucleotides, the CDR3 is TGTGCCAGCAGTTACGCGGGGACTAGCATTCGGGATACGCAGTATTTT. It translates to CASSYAGTSIRDTQYF.

J is TRBJ1-4 and V is TRBV5-1, with D perhaps TRBD1 (5 bases). The V gene lost 2 bases and the J gene lost 4 bases, with 12 bases spanning the gap. The CDR3 contains 15 residues. Germline CDR1 reads SGHRS; CDR2 reads YFSETQ. The CDR3 bases are TGCGCCAGCAGCTTAATCGGGGGAGGTAATGAAAAACTGTTTTTT. This codes for CASSLIGGGNEKLFF.

The chain links TRBV4-2 to TRBJ1-1, with TRBD1 matching over 7 bases. The CDR3 runs 16 residues. CDR1 and CDR2 from the germline V gene are LGHNA and YNFKEQ. J was trimmed by 2 bases and V by 5 bases; bases with no gene match: 11. As DNA, the CDR3 is TGTGCCAGCAGCGCCGGCAGGGGGTCAGGCAACACTGAAGCTTTCTTT. This codes for CASSAGRGSGNTEAFF.

The V call is TRBV5-1, the J call TRBJ2-7; 7 bases agree with TRBD1. Germline V gene sequence: CDR1 SGHRS, CDR2 YFSETQ. CDR3 size: 15 residues. Trimming cost V 0 bases and J 5 bases; bases outside gene matches: 8. The CDR3 protein is CASSLGDSTPNEQYF. DNA of the CDR3: TGCGCCAGCAGCTTGGGGGACAGCACGCCTAACGAGCAGTACTTC.

The genes are TRBV4-3 and TRBJ2-2; D is possibly TRBD1 (6 bases). The CDR3 covers 17 residues. Germline V CDR1 and CDR2: LGHNA, YSLEER. V was pared by 1 base and J by 1 base, with 13 bases between. The CDR3 protein is CASSQGPRGKNTGELFF. The CDR3 nucleotides read TGCGCCAGCAGCCAAGGTCCCAGGGGAAAGAACACCGGGGAGCTGTTTTTT.

The chain recombines TRBV12-5 with TRBJ2-2; D possibly corresponds to TRBD1 (6 bases). Trimming pared 5 bases from V and 5 bases from J, leaving 18 bases between. Germline-derived CDR1 and CDR2 are LGHNT and FRNRAP. This CDR3 is built from 16 residues. The CDR3 bases are TGTGCTAGTGGTACTGTAGCCGGGACACCAACCGGGGAGCTGTTTTTT. Amino acid sequence: CASGTVAGTPTGELFF.

The rearrangement joins TRBV11-2 to TRBJ2-7, with D perhaps TRBD1 (5 bases). V dropped 7 bases and J dropped 0 bases, with 19 bases sitting between them. The CDR3 runs 16 residues. Germline loops: CDR1 SGHAT, CDR2 FQNNGV. The CDR3 spells CASTPLTAGPSYEQYF. The CDR3 DNA reads TGTGCCAGCACCCCCTTAACGGCAGGGCCCTCCTACGAGCAGTACTTC.